This is a list of T cell receptor beta chains from one sample in a study of T-cell memory formation after mild COVID-19. TCRdb fed the 5' RACE reads into MiXCR, producing one record per CDR3 protein. The sample holds tens of thousands of distinct CDR3 sequences; 14% are singletons and the top ten take roughly 33%. Sequences were obtained from PBMCs or a T cell subset sorted from them (not recorded which). These receptors were collected from an adult woman who had mild COVID-19 (a few samples of this study predate the infection). Cell type and time point are not known. CDR3s include the opening cysteine and the closing phenylalanine or tryptophan. A D gene is named only where the DNA matches it firmly.

v_gene | d_gene | CDR3aa
TRBV5-1 | TRBD1 | CASSLKIGTVGANVLTF
TRBV6-5 | TRBD2 | CASSYRAGGRSEQFF
TRBV10-3 | . | CAISESTVIEQYF
TRBV7-2 | . | CASSSQYKLNTEAFF
TRBV15 | . | CATRGLTGGYGYTF
TRBV7-9 | . | CASSSGHSDYTF
TRBV4-3 | . | CASSQVEAGQSYEQYF
TRBV4-1 | TRBD1 | CASSPRDRGTYEQYF
TRBV6-2/TRBV6-3 | . | CASSYVPPNTEAFF
TRBV29-1 | . | CSVMTGSYNEQFF
TRBV4-1 | . | CASSQGGRVMNTEAFF
TRBV24-1 | . | CATRSPGTFPGELFF
TRBV7-9 | . | CASSLVSSYEQYF
TRBV13 | TRBD2 | CASSSTVGTSGSSTDTQYF
TRBV5-1 | . | CASSLELTRDTNYEQYF
TRBV19 | TRBD2 | CASNPGLAGDRTDTQYF
TRBV7-8 | . | CASSGLSDLGGWNTIYF
TRBV4-2 | . | CASSQEVSEGIYEQYF
TRBV20-1 | TRBD1 | CSASLGTGWNNEQFF
TRBV7-9 | . | CASQGPPGELFF
TRBV7-6 | . | CASSGAGGNTGELFF
TRBV27 | . | CASSLRAPPGPTGETQYF
TRBV25-1 | TRBD2 | CASSEWLLASGSGSGANVLTF
TRBV4-1 | . | CASSLDRFTGELFF
TRBV12-3/TRBV12-4 | . | CASSYSGGGNTEAFF
TRBV13 | . | CASSLRSTKTQYF
TRBV18 | TRBD2 | CASSRGEAEYEQYF
TRBV5-4 | . | CASSLVGAGMMNTQYF
TRBV20-1 | . | CSARDWGPTVSGNTIYF
TRBV5-4 | . | CASEGALPSSSYNEQFF
TRBV5-4 | TRBD1 | CAIRDSSDEQFF
TRBV9 | . | CASSNGGTGELFF
TRBV20-1 | . | CSAGGGVPGIQPQHF
TRBV7-6 | . | CASSQAGGGEETQYF
TRBV2 | . | CASRDSLGDQPQHF
TRBV9 | . | CASSVRGTVSGANVLTF
TRBV11-2 | . | CASSLAANEQYF
TRBV5-1 | TRBD2 | CASSLGAGLAGESNEQFF
TRBV12-3/TRBV12-4 | TRBD2 | CASSSPWTSGVLQETQYF
TRBV30 | TRBD2 | CAWYRPLAGGSDTQYF
TRBV20-1 | TRBD1 | CSATFSRDRVVYNEQFF